This T cell receptor (beta chain) was sequenced during a study of T cell changes during pregnancy in multiple sclerosis. The protocol was immunoSEQ multiplex PCR, while the TCRdb copy is restricted to in-frame clones and leaves out a portion. The sample lists about 67,000 clones; about nine tenths were seen once. This CDR3 spans 13 amino acids. Trimming took 4 bases from V and 7 from J, leaving 13 bases between them. CDR1 is SNHLY, CDR2 FYNNEI, per germline. This sequence joins TRBV2 and TRBJ1-1; D gene uncertain. The sample was peripheral blood, taken in the second trimester of pregnancy. The source is a female donor with multiple sclerosis, enrolled in a pregnancy study. The CDR3 nucleotides read TGTGCCAGCAGTGCCGGCGGACTGATTGAAGCTTTCTTT. It codes for CASSAGGLIEAFF.